The rows below give T cell receptor beta chains drawn from one sample of a study of T-cell reconstitution after alpha-beta-depleted transplantation in children. One entry per CDR3 protein results from TCRdb running MiXCR on the PCR reads. The data show hundreds of thousands of distinct CDR3 sequences, 16% seen once. This specimen consisted of PBMCs from the stem cell graft donor, obtained from the stem cell graft. The source is a human donor who donated a stem cell graft to a child with acute myeloid leukemia. CDR3s include the opening cysteine and the closing phenylalanine or tryptophan. A D gene is named only where the DNA matches it firmly. Size tells how often a clone was seen (once, few, many) or the class of an expanded clone, and some rows leave it out.

v_call: TRBV30
j_call: TRBJ1-1
clone_size: .
d_call: .
cdr3_nt: TGTGCCTGGGGCCCGGGACCGCTGGGAACTGAAGCTTTCTTT
cdr3_aa: CAWGPGPLGTEAFF

v_call: TRBV11-2
j_call: TRBJ1-5
clone_size: .
d_call: .
cdr3_nt: TGTGCCAGCAGCTTACCCCGTGGGGGGGCGCGCAATCAGCCCCAGCATTTT
cdr3_aa: CASSLPRGGARNQPQHF

v_call: TRBV7-8
j_call: TRBJ2-2
clone_size: few
d_call: .
cdr3_nt: TGTGCCAGCAGCTTATGGGTCTCGAACACCGGGGAGCTGTTTTTT
cdr3_aa: CASSLWVSNTGELFF

v_call: TRBV7-9
j_call: TRBJ2-1
clone_size: .
d_call: TRBD1
cdr3_nt: TGTGCCAGCAGCGACAGGGGGCAAGATGAGCAGTTCTTC
cdr3_aa: CASSDRGQDEQFF

v_call: TRBV24-1
j_call: TRBJ1-1
clone_size: few
d_call: TRBD1
cdr3_nt: TGTGCCACCAGTGAAAGGGGACAGGGGGGAGAGTCTTTCTTT
cdr3_aa: CATSERGQGGESFF

v_call: TRBV7-2
j_call: TRBJ2-1
clone_size: .
d_call: .
cdr3_nt: TGTGCCAGCAGCTTAGAAGCGAGACCGGACAATGAGCAGTTCTTC
cdr3_aa: CASSLEARPDNEQFF

v_call: TRBV20-1
j_call: TRBJ1-3
clone_size: many
d_call: .
cdr3_nt: TGCAGTGCTAGAGGTTTACAGGGACGAGGAAACACCATATATTTT
cdr3_aa: CSARGLQGRGNTIYF

v_call: TRBV7-6
j_call: TRBJ2-1
clone_size: many
d_call: .
cdr3_nt: TGTGCCAGCAGCCCACCACGGCTAGGCAGGGGTGAGCAGTTCTTC
cdr3_aa: CASSPPRLGRGEQFF

v_call: TRBV25-1
j_call: TRBJ1-1
clone_size: few
d_call: .
cdr3_nt: TGTGCCAGCAGGACCTGGACTGAAGCTTTCTTT
cdr3_aa: CASRTWTEAFF

v_call: TRBV9
j_call: TRBJ1-2
clone_size: .
d_call: .
cdr3_nt: TGTGCCAGCAGCGCCAACCCGCACACCCGGACAGTTGATGGCTACACCTTC
cdr3_aa: CASSANPHTRTVDGYTF

v_call: TRBV5-1
j_call: TRBJ2-2
clone_size: .
d_call: .
cdr3_nt: TGCGCCAGCAGCTTGTTACAGGGATCGGCCGGGGAGCTGTTTTTT
cdr3_aa: CASSLLQGSAGELFF

v_call: TRBV28
j_call: TRBJ1-5
clone_size: few
d_call: .
cdr3_nt: TGTGCCAGCAGTTTACCAGGCAATAGCAATCAGCCCCAGCATTTT
cdr3_aa: CASSLPGNSNQPQHF

v_call: TRBV6-6
j_call: TRBJ2-5
clone_size: .
d_call: .
cdr3_nt: TGTGCCAGCAGCCACGACAGCCCAGGGGCCCAGTACTTC
cdr3_aa: CASSHDSPGAQYF

v_call: TRBV20-1
j_call: TRBJ1-1
clone_size: many
d_call: .
cdr3_nt: TGCAGCTCGGACGGTTTGAACACTGAAGCTTTCTTT
cdr3_aa: CSSDGLNTEAFF

v_call: TRBV24-1
j_call: TRBJ2-1
clone_size: many
d_call: TRBD1
cdr3_nt: TGTGCCACCGGAGGGGACAGGGCGTCAAATGAGCAGTTCTTC
cdr3_aa: CATGGDRASNEQFF

v_call: TRBV12-3/TRBV12-4
j_call: TRBJ1-1
clone_size: many
d_call: TRBD1
cdr3_nt: TGTGCCAGCAGAAGGACAGGGGTGAACACTGAAGCTTTCTTT
cdr3_aa: CASRRTGVNTEAFF

v_call: TRBV5-5
j_call: TRBJ1-6
clone_size: few
d_call: .
cdr3_nt: TGTGCCAGCAGCCCGGATCGTCCTTCACCCCTCCACTTT
cdr3_aa: CASSPDRPSPLHF

v_call: TRBV12-3/TRBV12-4
j_call: TRBJ1-1
clone_size: few
d_call: TRBD1
cdr3_nt: TGTGCCAGCAGCCGCTCCGCCTACCCGGGACAGGCGAACACTGAAGCTTTCTTT
cdr3_aa: CASSRSAYPGQANTEAFF

v_call: TRBV20-1
j_call: TRBJ2-4
clone_size: many
d_call: .
cdr3_nt: TGCAGTGCTAGAGGGCCAGGGAAAAACATTCAGTACTTC
cdr3_aa: CSARGPGKNIQYF

v_call: TRBV5-1
j_call: TRBJ2-5
clone_size: .
d_call: .
cdr3_nt: TGCGCCAGCAGCTTGAATGGCAGGGACCTCCAAGAGACCCAGTACTTC
cdr3_aa: CASSLNGRDLQETQYF

v_call: TRBV5-1
j_call: TRBJ1-1
clone_size: many
d_call: .
cdr3_nt: TGCGCCAGCAGTGAGACAACTGGCACTGAAGCTTTCTTT
cdr3_aa: CASSETTGTEAFF

v_call: TRBV29-1
j_call: TRBJ2-7
clone_size: few
d_call: .
cdr3_nt: TGCAGCGTTGGTAGCGTGTTAGGGACCTACGAGCAGTACTTC
cdr3_aa: CSVGSVLGTYEQYF

v_call: TRBV24-1
j_call: TRBJ2-5
clone_size: .
d_call: .
cdr3_nt: TGTGCCACCAGTGACCCAAGGGGAGCGGAGTCCCAGTACTTC
cdr3_aa: CATSDPRGAESQYF

v_call: TRBV12-3/TRBV12-4
j_call: TRBJ1-2
clone_size: many
d_call: .
cdr3_nt: TGTGCCAGCAGTTTTGACGGGGATGGCTACACCTTC
cdr3_aa: CASSFDGDGYTF

v_call: TRBV10-3
j_call: TRBJ2-1
clone_size: many
d_call: .
cdr3_nt: TGTGCCATCAGTGACCCGGGGGATGAGCAGTTCTTC
cdr3_aa: CAISDPGDEQFF

v_call: TRBV7-9
j_call: TRBJ2-3
clone_size: .
d_call: .
cdr3_nt: TGTGCCAGCAGCTTAGACTTAGCAGATACGCAGTATTTT
cdr3_aa: CASSLDLADTQYF

v_call: TRBV30
j_call: TRBJ2-7
clone_size: .
d_call: TRBD1
cdr3_nt: TGTGCCTGGACTCGGACAGGGAGCTCCTACGAGCAGTACTTC
cdr3_aa: CAWTRTGSSYEQYF

v_call: TRBV20-1
j_call: TRBJ1-1
clone_size: few
d_call: .
cdr3_nt: TGCAGTGCTAGAGATTGGCAGGGGAACACTGAAGCTTTCTTT
cdr3_aa: CSARDWQGNTEAFF

v_call: TRBV20-1
j_call: TRBJ2-1
clone_size: many
d_call: .
cdr3_nt: TGCAGTGCTAGAGGGCCACCGTTCAATGAGCAGTTCTTC
cdr3_aa: CSARGPPFNEQFF

v_call: TRBV30
j_call: TRBJ1-6
clone_size: .
d_call: .
cdr3_nt: TGTGCCTGGAGTGTAGGGGCGGTCAATTCACCCCTCCACTTT
cdr3_aa: CAWSVGAVNSPLHF

v_call: TRBV20-1
j_call: TRBJ1-5
clone_size: many
d_call: .
cdr3_nt: TGCAGTGTTATCAACCGGGGCAATCAGCCCCAGCATTTT
cdr3_aa: CSVINRGNQPQHF

v_call: TRBV30
j_call: TRBJ2-7
clone_size: many
d_call: .
cdr3_nt: TGTGCCTGGAGTGTACGGGGATCCTACGAGCAGTACTTC
cdr3_aa: CAWSVRGSYEQYF

v_call: TRBV20-1
j_call: TRBJ1-6
clone_size: many
d_call: .
cdr3_nt: TGCAGTGCTAGCCCCCGTAGTATAAGCTCCTATAATTCACCCCTCCACTTT
cdr3_aa: CSASPRSISSYNSPLHF

v_call: TRBV7-9
j_call: TRBJ1-6
clone_size: few
d_call: .
cdr3_nt: TGTGCCAGCAGCTTAGTGGCGGGGGACTCCCTCCACTTT
cdr3_aa: CASSLVAGDSLHF

v_call: TRBV5-5
j_call: TRBJ1-5
clone_size: .
d_call: .
cdr3_nt: TGTGCCAGCAGCTTCGTAGTTTATAGCAATCAGCCCCAGCATTTT
cdr3_aa: CASSFVVYSNQPQHF

v_call: TRBV20-1
j_call: TRBJ2-5
clone_size: many
d_call: TRBD1
cdr3_nt: TGCAGTGCTGGAAAAGGACAGGGGCAAGAGACCCAGTACTTC
cdr3_aa: CSAGKGQGQETQYF

v_call: TRBV20-1
j_call: TRBJ2-1
clone_size: few
d_call: TRBD2
cdr3_nt: TGCTGTGCTAGGAGGCGAGCTAGCGGGGGTCCCTACAATGAGCAGTTCTTC
cdr3_aa: CCARRRASGGPYNEQFF

v_call: TRBV20-1
j_call: TRBJ2-6
clone_size: few
d_call: TRBD2
cdr3_nt: TGCAGTGCTAGAGACCTGGGGGGAAGCGGGGGATACTCTGGGGCCAACGTCCTGACTTTC
cdr3_aa: CSARDLGGSGGYSGANVLTF

v_call: TRBV28
j_call: TRBJ2-5
clone_size: .
d_call: TRBD1
cdr3_nt: TGTGCCAGCAGCCAACCCTGGACAGGGGGCGGAGAGACCCAGTACTTC
cdr3_aa: CASSQPWTGGGETQYF

v_call: TRBV7-2
j_call: TRBJ1-2
clone_size: .
d_call: .
cdr3_nt: TGTGCCAGCAGCACCAGCCTGGACAGAAACTATGGCTACACCTTC
cdr3_aa: CASSTSLDRNYGYTF

v_call: TRBV9
j_call: TRBJ2-1
clone_size: few
d_call: .
cdr3_nt: TGTGCCAGCAGCGTAGATGGCTCACGGCCCCCTGCCTACAATGAGCAGTTCTTC
cdr3_aa: CASSVDGSRPPAYNEQFF

v_call: TRBV5-5
j_call: TRBJ1-5
clone_size: few
d_call: .
cdr3_nt: TGTGCCAGCAGCCATACAGGGTCGGGCAATCAGCCCCAGCATTTT
cdr3_aa: CASSHTGSGNQPQHF

v_call: TRBV6-6
j_call: TRBJ1-4
clone_size: .
d_call: .
cdr3_nt: TGTGCCAGCAGTGAGATACGGGAAAAACTGTTTTTT
cdr3_aa: CASSEIREKLFF

v_call: TRBV7-9
j_call: TRBJ1-4
clone_size: .
d_call: .
cdr3_nt: TGTGCCAGCAGCTCCTCCACTCAGGGAGGCGAAAAACTGTTTTTT
cdr3_aa: CASSSSTQGGEKLFF

v_call: TRBV27
j_call: TRBJ1-5
clone_size: many
d_call: .
cdr3_nt: TGTGCCAGCAGTTTCAACGGGGATAATCAGCCCCAGCATTTT
cdr3_aa: CASSFNGDNQPQHF

v_call: TRBV7-2
j_call: TRBJ2-5
clone_size: many
d_call: TRBD1
cdr3_nt: TGTGCCAGCAGCCACGGCAAGACAGGGCAAGAGACCCAGTACTTC
cdr3_aa: CASSHGKTGQETQYF

v_call: TRBV20-1
j_call: TRBJ2-3
clone_size: many
d_call: .
cdr3_nt: TGCAGTGCTGGGTTTTACACAGATACGCAGTATTTT
cdr3_aa: CSAGFYTDTQYF

v_call: TRBV12-3/TRBV12-4
j_call: TRBJ1-5
clone_size: .
d_call: .
cdr3_nt: TGTGCCAGCAGCGTGGGTCTCGGGACCCGCAATCAGCCCCAGCATTTT
cdr3_aa: CASSVGLGTRNQPQHF

v_call: TRBV10-3
j_call: TRBJ1-5
clone_size: .
d_call: .
cdr3_nt: TGTGCCATCAGTGACTATGGACCTAGCAATCAGCCCCAGCATTTT
cdr3_aa: CAISDYGPSNQPQHF

v_call: TRBV7-2
j_call: TRBJ1-6
clone_size: many
d_call: .
cdr3_nt: TGTGCCAGCAGCTTACGGGAAGAGAATTCACCCCTCCACTTT
cdr3_aa: CASSLREENSPLHF

v_call: TRBV20-1
j_call: TRBJ1-3
clone_size: few
d_call: .
cdr3_nt: TGCAGTGCCGCACAGTCTGGGGGAAACACCATATATTTT
cdr3_aa: CSAAQSGGNTIYF

v_call: TRBV13
j_call: TRBJ1-2
clone_size: .
d_call: .
cdr3_nt: TGTGCCAGCGGGTCTCCAGGGGATGGCTACACCTTC
cdr3_aa: CASGSPGDGYTF

v_call: TRBV4-1
j_call: TRBJ1-5
clone_size: .
d_call: .
cdr3_nt: TGCGCCAGCAGCCAAGTGCTTGGCAGCATCAATCAGCCCCAGCATTTT
cdr3_aa: CASSQVLGSINQPQHF

v_call: TRBV2
j_call: TRBJ2-1
clone_size: .
d_call: TRBD1
cdr3_nt: TGTACCAGCAGTATAACAGGGGCCCAGCAGTTCTTC
cdr3_aa: CTSSITGAQQFF

v_call: TRBV29-1
j_call: TRBJ2-7
clone_size: many
d_call: TRBD1
cdr3_nt: TGCAGCGCGAAACCGTGGACAGGGGACTCCTACGAGCAGTACTTC
cdr3_aa: CSAKPWTGDSYEQYF